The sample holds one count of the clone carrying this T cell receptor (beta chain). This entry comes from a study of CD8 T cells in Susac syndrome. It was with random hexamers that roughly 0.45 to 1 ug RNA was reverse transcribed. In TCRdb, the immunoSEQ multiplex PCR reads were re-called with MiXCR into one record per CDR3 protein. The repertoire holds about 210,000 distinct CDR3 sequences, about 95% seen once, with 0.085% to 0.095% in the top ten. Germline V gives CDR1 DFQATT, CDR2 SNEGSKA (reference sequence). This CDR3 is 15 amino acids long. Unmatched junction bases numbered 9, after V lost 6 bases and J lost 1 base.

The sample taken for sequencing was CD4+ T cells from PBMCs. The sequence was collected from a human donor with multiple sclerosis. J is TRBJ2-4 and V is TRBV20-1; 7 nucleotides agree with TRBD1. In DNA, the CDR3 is TGCAGTGCCCCGACAGGGTCCCCTGCCAAAAACATTCAGTACTTC. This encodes CSAPTGSPAKNIQYF.